This T cell receptor (beta chain) was identified in a study of shared clonotypes between healthy human individuals. CD4+ cell separation produced CD45RA+ naive and CD45RA-negative memory subsets. Each PCR replicate from the sorted subsets contained about 200 ng DNA, which is some 31,000 T cell genomes. The repertoire was sequenced with immunoSEQ multiplex PCR; TCRdb's copy has only in-frame clones and lacks some. Of about 1.5 million clones detected, 95% to 99% appear once; the ten largest clones hold around 0.45%. V lost 6 bases to trimming and J lost 4 bases; unmatched junction nucleotides: 8. The CDR3 runs to 15 residues. Looked up from germline, CDR1 is SEHNR and CDR2 is FQNEAQ (reference sequence).

This receptor was identified in a man aged 30-40 years in good health. The chain uses TRBV7-9 and TRBJ1-4; the match to TRBD1 covers 7 bases. The specimen was naive CD4+ T cells sorted from blood. Subset: CD45RA+ positively selected. The CDR3 protein is CASRGMGQLNEKLFF. CDR3 sequence (DNA): TGTGCCAGCAGGGGGATGGGACAGCTTAATGAAAAACTGTTTTTT.